This TCR beta chain was sequenced for a study of blood T cell repertoires in COVID-19. Repertoires were generated with immunoSEQ multiplex PCR, while TCRdb's copy carries only in-frame clones and drops some. The sample records more than 200,000 clones, around 90% being singletons. CDR3 length: 14 residues. V was trimmed by 5 bases and J by 7 bases, leaving 17 bases between them. Germline CDR1 and CDR2: SNHLY and FYNNEI. This receptor was identified in a human donor in a cohort sampled during active COVID-19. This chain links TRBV2 with TRBJ1-1; maybe TRBD1 (5 bases). Sequenced input: peripheral blood. The CDR3 DNA is TGTGCCAGCAGTCATCGGAGCGGGGGAGATGAAGCTTTCTTT. Residues: CASSHRSGGDEAFF.